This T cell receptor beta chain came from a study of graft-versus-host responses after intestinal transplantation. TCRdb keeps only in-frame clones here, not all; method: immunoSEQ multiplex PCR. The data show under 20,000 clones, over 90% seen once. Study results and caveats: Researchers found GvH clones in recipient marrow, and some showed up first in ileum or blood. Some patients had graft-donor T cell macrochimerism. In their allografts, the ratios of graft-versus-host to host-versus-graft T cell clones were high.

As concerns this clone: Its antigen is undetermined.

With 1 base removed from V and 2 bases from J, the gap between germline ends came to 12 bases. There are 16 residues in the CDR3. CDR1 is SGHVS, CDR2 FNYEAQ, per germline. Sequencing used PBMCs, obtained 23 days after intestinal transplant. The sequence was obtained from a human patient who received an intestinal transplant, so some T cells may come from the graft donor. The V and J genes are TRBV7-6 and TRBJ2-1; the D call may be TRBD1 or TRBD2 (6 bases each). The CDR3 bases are TGTGCCAGCAGCTTAGAGCCGGGGGCAGCCTACAATGAGCAGTTCTTC. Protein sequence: CASSLEPGAAYNEQFF.